This TCR beta chain derives from a study of post-analysis software for immune sequencing data. The study's findings and limits: Patients used a handful of TRBV segments, including TRBV5-6, TRBV5-1 and TRBV20-1, more often than controls.

Tagging with unique molecular identifiers was a feature of the TCR beta cDNA libraries. TCRdb used MiXCR to reprocess the PCR reads, holding one entry per CDR3 protein. The sample has hundreds of thousands of distinct CDR3 sequences, around 64% seen once. This CDR3 contains 13 residues. The V gene end was trimmed by 5 bases and the J gene end by 6 bases; junction bases not matched to a gene: 6. Germline loops: CDR1 MNHNY, CDR2 SVGAGI (reference sequence). In its sample, this clonotype was seen a few times. Its antigen is unidentified. The V gene is TRBV6-6, the J gene TRBJ2-7, with 8 bases lining up with TRBD1. Sequenced: blood. The receptor's source is a girl between 2 and 10 years old with multiple sclerosis. The chain's CDR3 is CASSVTGESEQYF. The CDR3 region has the DNA TGTGCCAGCAGTGTGACAGGGGAAAGCGAGCAGTACTTC.